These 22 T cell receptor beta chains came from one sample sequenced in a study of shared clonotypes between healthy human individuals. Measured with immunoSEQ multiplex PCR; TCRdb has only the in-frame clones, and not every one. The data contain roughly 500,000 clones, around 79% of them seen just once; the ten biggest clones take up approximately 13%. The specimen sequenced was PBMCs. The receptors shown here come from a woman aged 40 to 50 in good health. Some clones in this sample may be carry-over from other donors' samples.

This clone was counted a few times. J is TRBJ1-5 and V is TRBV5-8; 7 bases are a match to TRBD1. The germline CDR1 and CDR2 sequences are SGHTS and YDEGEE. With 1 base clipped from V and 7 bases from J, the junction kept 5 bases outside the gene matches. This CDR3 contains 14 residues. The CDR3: CASSLMGQRQPQHF. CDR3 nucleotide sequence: TGTGCCAGCAGCTTGATGGGACAGCGACAGCCCCAGCATTTT.

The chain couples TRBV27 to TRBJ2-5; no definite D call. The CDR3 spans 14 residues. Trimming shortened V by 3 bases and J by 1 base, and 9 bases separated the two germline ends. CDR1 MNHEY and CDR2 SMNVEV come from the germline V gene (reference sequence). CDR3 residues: CASSFSLGQETQYF. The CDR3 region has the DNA TGTGCCAGCAGTTTTTCTTTAGGCCAAGAGACCCAGTACTTC.

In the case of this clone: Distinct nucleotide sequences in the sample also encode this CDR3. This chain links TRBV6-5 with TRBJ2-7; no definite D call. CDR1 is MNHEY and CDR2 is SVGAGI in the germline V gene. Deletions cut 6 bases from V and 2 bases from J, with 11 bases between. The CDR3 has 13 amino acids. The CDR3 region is CASSLGRTYEQYF. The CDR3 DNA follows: TGTGCCAGCAGCCTCGGACGGACCTACGAGCAGTACTTC.

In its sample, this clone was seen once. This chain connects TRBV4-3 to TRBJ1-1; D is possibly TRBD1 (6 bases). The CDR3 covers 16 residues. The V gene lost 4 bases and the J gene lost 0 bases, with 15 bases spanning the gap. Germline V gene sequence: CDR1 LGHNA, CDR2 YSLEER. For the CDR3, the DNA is TGCGCCAGCAGCCCTAGTGTATCAGGGGTGAACACTGAAGCTTTCTTT. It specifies CASSPSVSGVNTEAFF.

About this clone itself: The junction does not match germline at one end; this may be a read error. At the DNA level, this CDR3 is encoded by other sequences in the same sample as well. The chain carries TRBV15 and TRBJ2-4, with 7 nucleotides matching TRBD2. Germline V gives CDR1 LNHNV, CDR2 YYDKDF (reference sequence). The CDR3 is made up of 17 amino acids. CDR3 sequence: CATSRDRGGRAKNIQYF. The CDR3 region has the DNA TGTGCCACCAGCAGAGATAGGGGAGGGAGGGCCAAAAACATCCAGTACTTC. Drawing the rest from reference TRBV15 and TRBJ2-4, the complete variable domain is DAMVIQNPRYQVTQFGKPVTLSCSQTLNHNVMYWYQQKSSQAPKLLFHYYDKDFNNEADTPDNFQSRRPNTSFCFLDIRSPGLGDTAMYLCATSRDRGGRAKNIQYFGAGTRLSVL.

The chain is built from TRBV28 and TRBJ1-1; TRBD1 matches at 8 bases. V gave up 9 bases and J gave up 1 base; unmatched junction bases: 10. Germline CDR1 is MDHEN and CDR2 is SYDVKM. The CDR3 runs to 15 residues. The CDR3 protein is CASTRPGTGNTEAFF. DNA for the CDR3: TGTGCCAGTACACGTCCCGGGACAGGGAACACTGAAGCTTTCTTT.

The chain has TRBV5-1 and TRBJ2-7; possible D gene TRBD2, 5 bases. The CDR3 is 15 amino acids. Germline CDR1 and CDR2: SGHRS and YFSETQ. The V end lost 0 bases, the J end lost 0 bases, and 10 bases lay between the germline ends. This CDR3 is CASSLVGGPSYEQYF. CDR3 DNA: TGCGCCAGCAGCTTGGTAGGAGGACCCTCCTACGAGCAGTACTTC.

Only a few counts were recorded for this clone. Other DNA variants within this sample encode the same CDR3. The CDR3: CASSLAGVGYEQYF. CDR3 bases: TGTGCCAGCAGCCTAGCGGGAGTTGGGTACGAGCAGTACTTC. The chain is built from TRBV27 and TRBJ2-7; 10 nucleotides align to TRBD2. The length of the CDR3 is 14 residues. The germline V gene has CDR1 MNHEY and CDR2 SMNVEV (reference sequence). J lost 4 bases, V lost 6 bases, and 6 bases had no gene match.

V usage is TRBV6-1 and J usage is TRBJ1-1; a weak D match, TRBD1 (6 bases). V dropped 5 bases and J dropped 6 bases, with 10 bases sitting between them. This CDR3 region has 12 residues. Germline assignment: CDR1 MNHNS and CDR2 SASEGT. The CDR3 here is CASSRDTAEAFF. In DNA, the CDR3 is TGTGCCAGCAGTCGGGACACCGCTGAAGCTTTCTTT.

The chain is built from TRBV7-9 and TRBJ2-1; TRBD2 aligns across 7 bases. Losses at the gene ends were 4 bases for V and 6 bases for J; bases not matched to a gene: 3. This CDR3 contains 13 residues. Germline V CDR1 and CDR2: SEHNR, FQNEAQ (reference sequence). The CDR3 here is CASSWDYRNEQFF. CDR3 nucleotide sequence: TGTGCCAGCAGCTGGGACTACCGCAATGAGCAGTTCTTC.

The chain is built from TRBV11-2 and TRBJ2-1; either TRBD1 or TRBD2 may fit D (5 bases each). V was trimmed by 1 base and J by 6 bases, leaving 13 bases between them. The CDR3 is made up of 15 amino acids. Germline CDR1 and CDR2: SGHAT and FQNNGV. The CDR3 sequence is CASSLGSGPINEQFF. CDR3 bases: TGTGCCAGCAGCTTAGGATCGGGACCTATCAATGAGCAGTTCTTC.

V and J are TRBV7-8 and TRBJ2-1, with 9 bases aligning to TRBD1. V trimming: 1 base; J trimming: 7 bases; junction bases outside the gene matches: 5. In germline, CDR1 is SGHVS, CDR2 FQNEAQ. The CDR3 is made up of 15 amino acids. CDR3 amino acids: CASSLGTGARNEQFF. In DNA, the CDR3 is TGTGCCAGCAGCTTAGGGACAGGGGCTCGGAATGAGCAGTTCTTC.

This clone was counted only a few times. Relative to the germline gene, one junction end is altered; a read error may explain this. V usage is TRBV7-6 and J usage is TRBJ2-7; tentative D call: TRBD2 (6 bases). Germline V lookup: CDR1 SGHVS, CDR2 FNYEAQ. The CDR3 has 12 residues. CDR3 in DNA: TGTGCCAGCAGCTTAAGCGGGTACGAGCAGTGCTTC. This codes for CASSLSGYEQCF. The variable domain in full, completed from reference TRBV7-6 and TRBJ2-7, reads GAGVSQSPRYKVTKRGQDVALRCDPISGHVSLYWYRQALGQGPEFLTYFNYEAQQDKSGLPNDRFSAERPEGSISTLTIQRTEQRDSAMYRCASSLSGYEQCFGPGTRLTVT.

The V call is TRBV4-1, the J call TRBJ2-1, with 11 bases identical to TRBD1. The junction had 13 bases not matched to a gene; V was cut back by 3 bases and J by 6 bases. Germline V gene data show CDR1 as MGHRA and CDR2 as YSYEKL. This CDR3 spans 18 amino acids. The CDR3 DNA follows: TGCGCCAGCAGCCAGCTCCAAGTCCGGGACAGGGGGATCAATGAGCAGTTCTTC. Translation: CASSQLQVRDRGINEQFF.

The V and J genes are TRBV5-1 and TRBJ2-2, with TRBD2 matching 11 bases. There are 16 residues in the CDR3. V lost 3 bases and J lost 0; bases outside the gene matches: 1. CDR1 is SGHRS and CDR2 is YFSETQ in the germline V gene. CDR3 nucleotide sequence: TGCGCCAGCAGCTGGGGACTAGCGGCGAACACCGGGGAGCTGTTTTTT. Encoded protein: CASSWGLAANTGELFF. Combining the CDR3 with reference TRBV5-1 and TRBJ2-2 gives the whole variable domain KAGVTQTPRYLIKTRGQQVTLSCSPISGHRSVSWYQQTPGQGLQFLFEYFSETQRNKGNFPGRFSGRQFSNSRSEMNVSTLELGDSALYLCASSWGLAANTGELFFGEGSRLTVL.

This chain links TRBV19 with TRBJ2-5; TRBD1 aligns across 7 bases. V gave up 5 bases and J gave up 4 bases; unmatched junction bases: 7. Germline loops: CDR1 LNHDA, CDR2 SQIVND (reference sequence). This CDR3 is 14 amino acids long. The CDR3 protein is CASSSRQGAETQYF. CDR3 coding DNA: TGTGCCAGTAGTTCGCGACAGGGCGCAGAGACCCAGTACTTC.

The CDR3 coding sequence is TGTGCCAGTAGTATAGCCGGGAGGGGTCCGGGCTACACCTTC. This translates into CASSIAGRGPGYTF. The rearrangement uses TRBV19 and TRBJ1-2; weak D call: TRBD1 (5 bases). The CDR3 is made up of 14 amino acids. Germline lookup yields CDR1 LNHDA and CDR2 SQIVND (reference sequence). V was shortened by 1 base and J by 8 bases, with 14 bases between the two germline ends.

The CDR3 DNA sequence: TGTGCCAGCAGCCAAGAAGCGGGACGCTACGAGCAGTACTTC. Residues: CASSQEAGRYEQYF. This chain links TRBV5-4 with TRBJ2-7, with 7 nucleotides matching TRBD2. This CDR3 spans 14 amino acids. Germline CDR1 reads SGHNT; CDR2 reads YYREEE (reference sequence). Trimming cost V 4 bases and J 3 bases; bases outside gene matches: 7.

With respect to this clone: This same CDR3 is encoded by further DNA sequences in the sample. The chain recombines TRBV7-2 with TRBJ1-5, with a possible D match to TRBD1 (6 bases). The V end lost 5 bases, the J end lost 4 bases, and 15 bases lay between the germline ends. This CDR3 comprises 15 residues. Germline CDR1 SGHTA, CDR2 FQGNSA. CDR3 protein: CASSPDRRGNQPQHF. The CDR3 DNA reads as TGTGCCAGCAGCCCCGACAGGAGAGGAAATCAGCCCCAGCATTTT.

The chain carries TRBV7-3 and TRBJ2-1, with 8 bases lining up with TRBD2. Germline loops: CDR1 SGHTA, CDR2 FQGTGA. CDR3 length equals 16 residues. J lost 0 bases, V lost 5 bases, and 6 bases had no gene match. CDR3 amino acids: CASSILAGSSYNEQFF. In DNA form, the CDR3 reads TGTGCCAGCAGCATTCTAGCGGGTAGCTCCTACAATGAGCAGTTCTTC.

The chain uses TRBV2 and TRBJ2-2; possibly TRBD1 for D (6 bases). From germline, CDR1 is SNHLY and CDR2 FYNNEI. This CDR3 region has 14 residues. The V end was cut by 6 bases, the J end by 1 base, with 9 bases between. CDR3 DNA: TGTGCCAGCAGCGAGGGACAGAACACCGGGGAGCTGTTTTTT. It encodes CASSEGQNTGELFF.

This CDR3 is CASSREKLFF. CDR3 sequence (DNA): TGTGCCAGCAGTAGAGAAAAACTGTTTTTT. The chain links TRBV28 to TRBJ1-4; D gene unclear. V dropped 5 bases and J dropped 8 bases, with 3 bases sitting between them. The length of the CDR3 is 10 residues. Germline V gives CDR1 MDHEN, CDR2 SYDVKM.